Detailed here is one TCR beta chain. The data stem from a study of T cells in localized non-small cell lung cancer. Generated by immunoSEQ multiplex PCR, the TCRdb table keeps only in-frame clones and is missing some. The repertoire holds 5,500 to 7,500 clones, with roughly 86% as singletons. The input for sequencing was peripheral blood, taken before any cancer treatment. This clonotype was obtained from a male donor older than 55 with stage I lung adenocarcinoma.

Here the CDR3 DNA reads TGTGCCAGCAGTACGCCCGGACAGGGGTCTTCTCAGCCCCAGCATTTT. It is translated as CASSTPGQGSSQPQHF. The rearrangement uses TRBV28 and TRBJ1-5; 9 bases line up with TRBD1. V was pared by 5 bases and J by 6 bases, with 11 bases of the junction left unmatched. The CDR3 loop spans 16 amino acids. Germline V gene sequence: CDR1 MDHEN, CDR2 SYDVKM.